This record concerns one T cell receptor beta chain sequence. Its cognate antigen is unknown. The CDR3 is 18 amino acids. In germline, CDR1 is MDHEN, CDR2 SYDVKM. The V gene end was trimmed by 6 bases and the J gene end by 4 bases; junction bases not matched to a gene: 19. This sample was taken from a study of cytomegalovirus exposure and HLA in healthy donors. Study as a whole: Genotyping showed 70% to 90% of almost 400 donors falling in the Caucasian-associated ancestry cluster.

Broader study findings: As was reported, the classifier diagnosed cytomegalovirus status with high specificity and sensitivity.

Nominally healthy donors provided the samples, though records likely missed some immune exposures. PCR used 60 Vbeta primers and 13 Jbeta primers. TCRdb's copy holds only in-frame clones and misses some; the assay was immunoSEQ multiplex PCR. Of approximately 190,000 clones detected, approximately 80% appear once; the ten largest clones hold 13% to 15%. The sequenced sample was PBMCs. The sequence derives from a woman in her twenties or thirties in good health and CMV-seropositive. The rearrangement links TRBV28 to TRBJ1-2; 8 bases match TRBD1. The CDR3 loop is CASRVHTGGRVFSYGYTF. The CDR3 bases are TGTGCCAGCAGAGTCCATACAGGGGGACGCGTTTTTTCCTATGGCTACACCTTC.